Following are 27 T cell receptor beta chains from one sample sequenced in a study of response to subunit inactivated influenza vaccine. TCRdb processed the RT-PCR reads anew with MiXCR; each CDR3 protein has one entry. The data show 500,000 to 600,000 distinct CDR3 sequences, approximately 10% seen once. These data also featured in a second study, about T cells expressing NK-cell markers. As that study records: It was by 5'RACE template switching with UMIs that TCR beta cDNA was made.

The source was PBMCs from blood, collected on the day of vaccination. All receptors derive from a man over 45 who received an inactivated influenza vaccine.

This clonotype was observed a handful of times. The chain joins TRBV4-3 to TRBJ2-1, with 8 bases fitting TRBD2. This CDR3 comprises 16 residues. The V and J ends lost 0 bases and 6 bases, in that order; junction bases with no gene match: 7. From germline, CDR1 is LGHNA and CDR2 YSLEER. The CDR3 reads CASSQDDFGRANEQFF. In nucleotides, the CDR3 is TGCGCCAGCAGCCAAGATGATTTCGGGAGGGCCAATGAGCAGTTCTTC.

V is TRBV12-3 or TRBV12-4 and J is TRBJ2-3, with D perhaps being TRBD1 or TRBD2 (5 bases each). The CDR3 has 14 residues. V lost 6 bases to trimming and J lost 8 bases, with 18 bases between them. The CDR3 is CASSPTGTPGTQYF. The CDR3, as DNA: TGTGCCAGCAGCCCAACCGGGACCCCAGGTACGCAGTATTTT.

This sequence joins TRBV6-1 and TRBJ2-7, with D possibly TRBD1 on 6 matching bases. Deletions cut 6 bases from V and 0 bases from J, with 12 bases between. The germline V gene has CDR1 MNHNS and CDR2 SASEGT. This CDR3 contains 14 residues. The CDR3 region is CASRRDRSSYEQYF. The CDR3 DNA follows: TGTGCCAGCAGGCGTGACAGGTCCTCCTACGAGCAGTACTTC.

This clonotype was seen repeatedly, ten times or more. For the CDR3, the DNA is TGTGCCAGCAGTAAGGGACATACTAATGAAGCTTTCTTT. It specifies CASSKGHTNEAFF. The J gene is TRBJ1-1, the V gene TRBV6-2 or TRBV6-3; the D gene is possibly TRBD1 (6 bases). Deletions cut 5 bases from V and 7 bases from J, with 14 bases between. This CDR3 contains 13 residues. Germline CDR1 and CDR2: MNHEY and SVGEGT.

This chain joins TRBV28 and TRBJ2-2; tentatively, D is TRBD1 or TRBD2 (6 bases each). CDR3 length: 14 amino acids. The germline V and J ends were trimmed by 2 bases and 9 bases, with 13 bases remaining between them. Germline CDR1 and CDR2: MDHEN and SYDVKM. The CDR3 reads CASSLPTGARELFF. CDR3 DNA: TGTGCCAGCAGTTTACCTACGGGGGCCCGGGAGCTGTTTTTT.

This clonotype was seen more than once but under ten times. V gene TRBV7-2 combines with J gene TRBJ2-7; D ambiguous. Germline values: CDR1 SGHTA, CDR2 FQGNSA. The CDR3 sequence is 13 residues long. V dropped 5 bases and J dropped 3 bases, with 11 bases sitting between them. The CDR3 nucleotides are TGTGCCAGCAGCCTCATCCCCGGCTACGAGCAGTACTTC. Protein: CASSLIPGYEQYF. The entire variable domain, with the rest obtained from reference TRBV7-2 and TRBJ2-7, is as follows: GAGVSQSPSNKVTEKGKDVELRCDPISGHTALYWYRQSLGQGLEFLIYFQGNSAPDKSGLPSDRFSAERTGGSVSTLTIQRTQQEDSAVYLCASSLIPGYEQYFGPGTRLTVT.

The sample holds a few counts of this clonotype. This rearrangement joins TRBV30 to TRBJ1-5, with D unresolved. V was clipped by 3 bases and J by 2 bases, with 14 bases between them. The CDR3 totals 15 residues. Germline V gene sequence: CDR1 GTSNPN, CDR2 SVGIG (reference sequence). The CDR3 sequence is CAWSGSPRGNQPQHF. For the CDR3, the DNA is TGTGCCTGGAGCGGGTCCCCCCGGGGCAATCAGCCCCAGCATTTT. Full variable domain (rest looked up from reference TRBV30 and TRBJ1-5): SQTIHQWPATLVQPVGSPLSLECTVEGTSNPNLYWYRQAAGRGLQLLFYSVGIGQISSEVPQNLSASRPQDRQFILSSKKLLLSDSGFYLCAWSGSPRGNQPQHFGDGTRLSIL.

V is TRBV20-1 and J is TRBJ1-2; the match to TRBD1 covers 9 bases. The J segment lost 1 base and the V segment lost 5 bases, leaving 5 bases of the junction unmatched. Germline CDR1 is DFQATT and CDR2 is SNEGSKA (reference sequence). The CDR3 covers 14 residues. In nucleotides, the CDR3 is TGCAGTGCTCAAGGACAGGGGATTAACTATGGCTACACCTTC. Translation gives CSAQGQGINYGYTF.

In its sample, this clonotype was seen many times. The gene calls are TRBV6-2 or TRBV6-3 and TRBJ1-5; 8 bases match TRBD1. V lost 5 bases to trimming and J lost 3 bases; unmatched junction nucleotides: 9. CDR1 and CDR2 from the germline V gene are MNHEY and SVGEGT. The CDR3 spans 16 residues. As DNA, the CDR3 is TGTGCCAGCAGTCACGGGACAGGTGGTGCCAATCAGCCCCAGCATTTT. Its translation: CASSHGTGGANQPQHF.

This clonotype was seen only a few times. The chain has TRBV20-1 and TRBJ2-3, with 9 positions matching TRBD2. Per the germline V gene, CDR1 is DFQATT and CDR2 is SNEGSKA (reference sequence). CDR3 size: 12 residues. Trimming took 0 bases from V and 15 from J; bases not matched to a gene: 7. Written as DNA, the CDR3 is TGCAGTGCTAGAGATAGGGTAGCGGGAGTTTATTTT. This translates into CSARDRVAGVYF.

This clonotype appeared many times. This chain links TRBV5-1 with TRBJ2-1; 7 bases match TRBD2. V was pared by 8 bases and J by 4 bases, with 9 bases of the junction left unmatched. The CDR3 totals 14 residues. CDR1 is SGHRS and CDR2 is YFSETQ in the germline V gene. CDR3 amino acids: CASTSSGPYNEQFF. The CDR3 DNA reads as TGCGCCAGTACTTCTAGCGGACCTTACAATGAGCAGTTCTTC.

This clonotype occurred a few times. The V gene is TRBV11-2, the J gene TRBJ1-2; D may be TRBD1 (5 bases). Deletions cut 0 bases from V and 4 bases from J, with 15 bases between. CDR3 length equals 16 residues. Germline CDR1 is SGHAT and CDR2 is FQNNGV. CDR3 sequence reads: CASSLDPGEAFYGYTF. CDR3 coding DNA: TGTGCCAGCAGCTTAGATCCGGGGGAGGCCTTCTATGGCTACACCTTC.

This clonotype occurred a few times. The rearrangement joins TRBV18 to TRBJ2-7; 7 bases fit TRBD2. V lost 6 bases and J lost 5; bases outside the gene matches: 13. Germline V gene data show CDR1 as KGHSH and CDR2 as LQKENI. This CDR3 is built from 15 residues. This CDR3 reads CASSPGGRRLDEQYF. CDR3 in DNA: TGTGCCAGCTCCCCCGGCGGGAGAAGGCTGGACGAGCAGTACTTC. Looking up the rest from reference TRBV18 and TRBJ2-7 gives the full variable domain: NAGVMQNPRHLVRRRGQEARLRCSPMKGHSHVYWYRQLPEEGLKFMVYLQKENIIDESGMPKERFSAEFPKEGPSILRIQQVVRGDSAAYFCASSPGGRRLDEQYFGPGTRLTVT.

The sample holds many counts of this clonotype. The V call is TRBV7-2, the J call TRBJ2-7; D possibly corresponds to TRBD1 (5 bases). The CDR3 runs to 13 residues. Germline loops: CDR1 SGHTA, CDR2 FQGNSA. The germline V and J ends were trimmed by 1 base and 3 bases, with 7 bases remaining between them. CDR3 in amino acids: CASSLGQFYEQYF. The CDR3, as DNA: TGTGCCAGCAGCTTAGGACAGTTCTACGAGCAGTACTTC.

The chain employs TRBV20-1 and TRBJ1-4, with 7 bases fitting TRBD1. With 6 bases clipped from V and 8 bases from J, the junction kept 9 bases outside the gene matches. The CDR3 covers 13 residues. Germline V gene data show CDR1 as DFQATT and CDR2 as SNEGSKA (reference sequence). CDR3 in DNA: TGCAGTGCCCTCCGACAGGGAGGGGAAAAACTGTTTTTT. This codes for CSALRQGGEKLFF.

This chain links TRBV3-1 with TRBJ1-1, with D maybe TRBD1 (6 bases). The germline V gene has CDR1 LGHDT and CDR2 YNNKEL (reference sequence). V was cut by 3 bases and J by 1 base, with 12 bases left in between. The length of the CDR3 is 15 residues. The CDR3 region is CASSQQGLRNTEAFF. In DNA, the CDR3 is TGTGCCAGCAGCCAGCAGGGGCTGCGGAACACTGAAGCTTTCTTT.

In its sample, this clonotype was seen many times. This CDR3 is CASSPQGRQPQHF. CDR3 nucleotides: TGTGCCAGCAGTCCACAGGGACGGCAGCCCCAGCATTTT. The rearrangement links TRBV6-2 or TRBV6-3 to TRBJ1-5, with D tentatively TRBD1 (6 bases). Germline loops: CDR1 MNHEY, CDR2 SVGEGT. Trimming removed 5 bases from V and 7 bases from J, with 12 bases in between. The CDR3 consists of 13 residues.

The chain has TRBV9 and TRBJ2-7; D could derive from TRBD1 or TRBD2 (5 bases each). The length of the CDR3 is 14 residues. V was trimmed by 4 bases and J by 7 bases, leaving 18 bases between them. CDR1 SGDLS and CDR2 YYNGEE come from the germline V gene. The CDR3 spells CASSPEGASWEQYF. Here the CDR3 DNA reads TGTGCCAGCAGCCCAGAAGGGGCTAGCTGGGAGCAGTACTTC. The whole variable domain, remainder taken from reference TRBV9 and TRBJ2-7, is DSGVTQTPKHLITATGQRVTLRCSPRSGDLSVYWYQQSLDQGLQFLIQYYNGEERAKGNILERFSAQQFPDLHSELNLSSLELGDSALYFCASSPEGASWEQYFGPGTRLTVT.

The J gene is TRBJ2-5, the V gene TRBV5-1; the D gene is possibly TRBD2 (5 bases). Trimming shortened V by 0 bases and J by 2 bases, and 20 bases separated the two germline ends. Germline assignment: CDR1 SGHRS and CDR2 YFSETQ. This CDR3 has 18 amino acids. The CDR3 spells CASSLALDWNRLQETQYF. CDR3 nucleotide sequence: TGCGCCAGCAGCTTGGCCCTGGATTGGAACAGACTACAAGAGACCCAGTACTTC.

This clonotype was recorded at least ten times. The chain is built from TRBV2 and TRBJ2-2; unclear D gene. From germline, CDR1 is SNHLY and CDR2 FYNNEI. The CDR3 extends over 18 amino acids. V lost 1 base and J lost 1, with 16 bases in between. The chain's CDR3 is CASSEVTGIGLNTGELFF. In nucleotides, the CDR3 is TGTGCCAGCAGTGAAGTCACGGGTATAGGGCTGAACACCGGGGAGCTGTTTTTT.

This chain joins TRBV12-3 or TRBV12-4 and TRBJ2-5; 7 nucleotides match TRBD1. V shed 0 bases and J 5 bases; nucleotides not matched to a gene: 6. CDR3 length equals 15 residues. The DNA for the CDR3 is TGTGCCAGCAGTTTAGCGAAGGGGGCTGGGGAGACCCAGTACTTC. Translation: CASSLAKGAGETQYF.

In this sample, this clonotype turned up many times. CDR3: CASSPLAGGETQYF. For the CDR3, the DNA is TGTGCCAGCAGCCCACTAGCGGGAGGGGAGACCCAGTACTTC. This rearrangement joins TRBV3-1 to TRBJ2-5; 13 bases align to TRBD2. Germline V gene lookup returns CDR1 LGHDT and CDR2 YNNKEL (reference sequence). Trimming cost V 4 bases and J 5 bases; bases outside gene matches: 1. This CDR3 contains 14 residues.

At least ten counts were recorded for this clonotype. The chain has TRBV20-1 and TRBJ1-4, with D tentatively TRBD1 (6 bases). Germline values: CDR1 DFQATT, CDR2 SNEGSKA (reference sequence). CDR3 length: 17 residues. The V end lost 0 bases, the J end lost 0 bases, and 14 bases lay between the germline ends. The CDR3 DNA reads TGCAGTGCTAGAGACCCCCCGGGGGCACCAACTAATGAAAAACTGTTTTTT. It is translated as CSARDPPGAPTNEKLFF.

V gene TRBV29-1 combines with J gene TRBJ2-7; 8 bases align to TRBD1. The CDR3 length is 12 residues. V gave up 4 bases and J gave up 5 bases; unmatched junction bases: 4. In germline, CDR1 is SQVTM, CDR2 ANQGSEA. The CDR3 sequence is CSVAQGADEQYF. The CDR3 DNA sequence: TGCAGCGTTGCGCAGGGGGCAGACGAGCAGTACTTC.

This clonotype was recorded a few times. The CDR3 DNA follows: TGTGCCAGCAGCCACGGGGGGGTTGACTCACCCCTCCACTTT. It is translated as CASSHGGVDSPLHF. The rearrangement joins TRBV3-1 to TRBJ1-6, with TRBD1 as a possible D gene (5 bases). Per the germline V gene, CDR1 is LGHDT and CDR2 is YNNKEL (reference sequence). The CDR3 covers 14 residues. V was cut by 3 bases and J by 10 bases, with 13 bases left in between.

This clonotype was detected many times. J is TRBJ2-3 and V is TRBV7-2, with D tentatively TRBD2 (5 bases). The ends were cut back, 5 bases at V and 2 bases at J, with 17 bases in the middle. Looked up from germline, CDR1 is SGHTA and CDR2 is FQGNSA. The CDR3 runs 16 residues. CDR3 sequence (DNA): TGTGCCAGCAGCACATACGGACGGGGAGACACAGATACGCAGTATTTT. Amino acids: CASSTYGRGDTDTQYF.

This clonotype was counted only a few times. The rearrangement joins TRBV30 to TRBJ2-7; D unclear. V gave up 2 bases and J gave up 0 bases, with 8 bases separating them. The CDR3 spans 13 residues. CDR1 and CDR2 (germline): GTSNPN, SVGIG (reference sequence). This CDR3 reads CAWSLEFSYEQYF. The CDR3 region has the DNA TGTGCCTGGAGTTTGGAGTTCTCCTACGAGCAGTACTTC.